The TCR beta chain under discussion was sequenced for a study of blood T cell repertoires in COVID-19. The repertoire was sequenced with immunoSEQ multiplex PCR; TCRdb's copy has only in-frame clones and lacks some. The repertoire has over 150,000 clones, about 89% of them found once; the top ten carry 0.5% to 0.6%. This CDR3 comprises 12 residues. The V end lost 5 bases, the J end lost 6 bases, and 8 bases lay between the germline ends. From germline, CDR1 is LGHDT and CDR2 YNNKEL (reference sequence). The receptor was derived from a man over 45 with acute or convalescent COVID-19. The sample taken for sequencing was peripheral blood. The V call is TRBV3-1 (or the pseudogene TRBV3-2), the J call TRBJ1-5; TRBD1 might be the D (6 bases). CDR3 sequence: CASSFRGQPQHF. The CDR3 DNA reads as TGTGCCAGCAGCTTCAGGGGTCAGCCCCAGCATTTT.